This TCR beta chain was observed in a study of CD8 T cells in Susac syndrome. Findings and limits, study-wide: The study's TCR sequencing and HLA analysis covered a relatively small number of individuals, and the study acknowledged this.

In blood CD8+ and CD4+ T cells, TCR beta underwent sequencing. While CD8+ and CD4+ T cells were isolated negatively, TEMRA cells were enriched by FACS. To note about this clonotype: The antigen is undetermined.

Random hexamers were used to reverse transcribe about 0.5 to 1 ug of RNA. Coverage of TCR beta CDR3 amplification by immunoSEQ multiplex PCR extended to 54 Vbeta and 13 Jbeta. TCRdb ran MiXCR on the immunoSEQ multiplex PCR reads and lists one entry per CDR3 protein. The sample has more than 90,000 distinct CDR3 sequences, 85% to 95% seen once; the top ten hold about 0.09%. Germline CDR1 SGHTA, CDR2 FQGNSA. The CDR3 runs 13 residues. Trimming left V 3 bases short and J 4 bases short, with 7 bases between. The rearrangement links TRBV7-2 to TRBJ1-5, with D possibly being TRBD1 (5 bases). The sequenced sample was CD4+ T cells from PBMCs. The sequence was obtained from a human donor with multiple sclerosis. The CDR3: CASSFDRNQPQHF. CDR3 DNA sequence: TGTGCCAGCAGCTTTGACAGAAATCAGCCCCAGCATTTT.